What follows is one T cell receptor (beta chain) and its context. In the authors' workflow: It was from reference gene primer amplification that nucleated cell counts were estimated. Some clones are missing from TCRdb's copy, which holds only in-frame ones; the method was immunoSEQ multiplex PCR. V, J and clone size reflect that table, while D and trimming were determined from the DNA. The table lists fewer than 200,000 clones, roughly 84% of them singletons. The Seattle site enrolled patients during active infection and followed them longitudinally. The data originate from a study of blood T cell repertoires in COVID-19. For the study at large: Sources were T cells, B-cell-depleted T cells, or PBMCs; the material itself was cDNA or gDNA.

In germline, CDR1 is SGHRS, CDR2 YFSETQ. This CDR3 has 14 residues. V trimming: 4 bases; J trimming: 3 bases; junction bases outside the gene matches: 6. The chain employs TRBV5-1 and TRBJ1-2; TRBD1 aligns across 7 bases. The source material was peripheral blood. This receptor was taken from a woman in her 50s with COVID-19, enrolled during active disease. The CDR3 reads CASSLQGVDYGYTF. The CDR3 coding sequence is TGCGCCAGCAGCCTCCAGGGGGTGGACTATGGCTACACCTTC. Complete variable domain (other parts from reference TRBV5-1 and TRBJ1-2): KAGVTQTPRYLIKTRGQQVTLSCSPISGHRSVSWYQQTPGQGLQFLFEYFSETQRNKGNFPGRFSGRQFSNSRSEMNVSTLELGDSALYLCASSLQGVDYGYTFGSGTRLTVV.